The 12 T cell receptor beta chains below all came from one sample that was sequenced in a study of CD8 T cells in Susac syndrome. A quantity of about 0.5 to 1 ug RNA underwent reverse transcription using random hexamers. A single record per CDR3 protein comes from TCRdb applying MiXCR to the immunoSEQ multiplex PCR reads. The table shows around 190,000 distinct CDR3 sequences, with approximately 94% occurring only once. Input material: CD4+ T cells from PBMCs. Receptors were obtained from a human donor with Susac syndrome.

Here the CDR3 reads CASSVDLHSNQPQHF. For the CDR3, the DNA is TGTGCCAGCAGCGTAGATCTACATAGCAATCAGCCCCAGCATTTT. The chain recombines TRBV9 with TRBJ1-5; no clear D gene. The germline V gene encodes CDR1 SGDLS and CDR2 YYNGEE. Deletions cut 0 bases from V and 0 bases from J, with 7 bases between. There are 15 residues in the CDR3.

The chain joins TRBV24-1 to TRBJ2-1; D is possibly TRBD1 or TRBD2 (5 bases each). The CDR3 contains 13 residues. Germline CDR1 and CDR2: KGHDR and SFDVKD. The V end was cut by 5 bases, the J end by 10 bases, with 14 bases between. The DNA of the CDR3 is TGTGCCACCAGTGGGGACGGCTATGGGGAGCAGTTCTTC. Its protein is CATSGDGYGEQFF.

V gene TRBV4-1 combines with J gene TRBJ1-5, with 10 bases fitting TRBD1. CDR1 and CDR2 from the germline V gene are MGHRA and YSYEKL. Losses at the gene ends were 3 bases for V and 7 bases for J; bases not matched to a gene: 6. The CDR3 length is 15 residues. As DNA, the CDR3 is TGCGCCAGCAGCCAGACAGGGGGCGCTAAACAGCCCCAGCATTTT. Protein sequence: CASSQTGGAKQPQHF.

This chain uses TRBV19 with TRBJ2-2; TRBD2 might be the D (6 bases). V was cut by 3 bases and J by 3 bases, with 11 bases left in between. Germline CDR1 and CDR2: LNHDA and SQIVND (reference sequence). The CDR3 runs to 15 residues. This chain's CDR3 is CASSMEGRHTGELFF. In DNA, the CDR3 is TGTGCCAGTAGTATGGAGGGCAGACACACCGGGGAGCTGTTTTTT.

The genes are TRBV6-4 and TRBJ1-4; D unresolved. The CDR3 consists of 11 residues. The V end lost 10 bases, the J end lost 4 bases, and 7 bases lay between the germline ends. CDR1 is MRHNA, CDR2 SNTAGT, per germline. The CDR3 region is CATPDNEKLFF. The CDR3 DNA follows: TGTGCCACCCCAGATAATGAAAAACTGTTTTTT.

This sequence joins TRBV20-1 and TRBJ2-1; the match to TRBD2 covers 11 bases. The CDR3 totals 17 residues. V shed 1 base, J shed 2 bases, and the junction held 7 bases outside the gene matches. CDR1 is DFQATT and CDR2 is SNEGSKA in the germline V gene (reference sequence). CDR3 protein: CSARAPLGLAAYNEQFF. As DNA, the CDR3 is TGCAGTGCTAGAGCACCGTTGGGACTAGCGGCCTACAATGAGCAGTTCTTC.

J is TRBJ2-3 and V is TRBV30; 9 bases agree with TRBD1. Per germline, CDR1 GTSNPN and CDR2 SVGIG (reference sequence). This CDR3 region has 14 residues. V lost 1 base to trimming and J lost 5 bases; unmatched junction nucleotides: 4. Written as DNA, the CDR3 is TGTGCCTGGAGTGCCTCGACAGGGGGAGATACGCAGTATTTT. Residues: CAWSASTGGDTQYF.

The chain links TRBV11-2 to TRBJ1-1; no clear D gene. Germline V gives CDR1 SGHAT, CDR2 FQNNGV. There are 13 residues in the CDR3. V was trimmed by 6 bases and J by 0 bases, leaving 8 bases between them. CDR3 residues: CASRSPVNTEAFF. The CDR3 DNA reads TGTGCCAGCAGGTCCCCAGTGAACACTGAAGCTTTCTTT.

V is TRBV18 and J is TRBJ1-2; no reliable D call. Germline V gives CDR1 KGHSH, CDR2 LQKENI. V lost 3 bases and J lost 4, with 9 bases in between. This CDR3 contains 13 residues. The CDR3 loop is CASSPKEFYGYTF. The CDR3 nucleotides read TGTGCCAGCTCACCGAAGGAGTTCTATGGCTACACCTTC.

The V call is TRBV5-6, the J call TRBJ1-1; 7 bases map to TRBD1. The germline V gene encodes CDR1 SGHDT and CDR2 YYEEEE. The junction had 7 bases not matched to a gene; V was cut back by 4 bases and J by 1 base. This CDR3 spans 15 amino acids. The CDR3 spells CASSGSTGRNTEAFF. In nucleotides, the CDR3 is TGTGCCAGCAGCGGTTCGACAGGGAGGAACACTGAAGCTTTCTTT.

The chain combines TRBV25-1 with TRBJ2-7; D is ambiguous. V lost 4 bases and J lost 2, with 9 bases in between. The germline V gene has CDR1 MGHDK and CDR2 SYGVNS. The CDR3 contains 13 residues. The CDR3 reads CASSGHLTYEQYF. CDR3 nucleotides: TGTGCCAGCAGTGGGCACCTGACCTACGAGCAGTACTTC.

The V gene is TRBV2, the J gene TRBJ2-5; D is ambiguous. Germline CDR1 is SNHLY and CDR2 is FYNNEI. CDR3 size: 11 residues. Trimming stripped 6 bases from V and 5 bases from J, with 7 bases between. CDR3 sequence reads: CASRESETQYF. CDR3 coding DNA: TGTGCCAGCAGGGAGTCGGAGACCCAGTACTTC.